A single TCR beta chain is shown here with its context. The same CDR3 also results from other DNA sequences found in this sample. V shed 6 bases and J 3 bases; nucleotides not matched to a gene: 5. The germline V gene has CDR1 MDHEN and CDR2 SYDVKM. The CDR3 is 14 residues long. The record originates from a study of blood T cell repertoires in COVID-19. Some clones are missing from TCRdb's copy, which holds only in-frame ones; the method was immunoSEQ multiplex PCR. The sample yields under 200,000 clones, 75% to 90% seen once. This receptor was taken from a man between 65 and 85 years old with active or convalescent COVID-19. The sample taken for sequencing was peripheral blood. The genes are TRBV28 and TRBJ1-3; 7 bases line up with TRBD1. The CDR3 nucleotides read TGTGCCAGCAGCTCTACAGGGGTTGGAAACACCATATATTTT. It specifies CASSSTGVGNTIYF.